This record concerns one T cell receptor beta chain sequence. The antigen is not known. This sample is drawn from a study of T cell responses to AZD1222 COVID-19 vaccine. Study observations and caveats: Spike was spanned by vaccine-associated CD4 TCRs, which were dominant at 160-218 and 743-854. Donor demographics were predominantly white British with a female majority; clonal diversity may be underestimated. Reports say nearly half of spike-specific TCRs go after unmutated variant regions. After the peak T cell response, and only then, were repertoires sampled.

Generated by immunoSEQ multiplex PCR, the TCRdb table keeps only in-frame clones and is missing some. The repertoire has about 130,000 clones, about 86% of them found once; the top ten carry 12%. CDR3 length: 17 residues. The V and J ends lost 2 bases and 1 base, in that order; junction bases with no gene match: 9. The germline V gene has CDR1 LGHNA and CDR2 YSLEER. The chain recombines TRBV4-3 with TRBJ2-7, with 9 bases matching TRBD1. The TCR was taken from an adult in good health. The sequenced sample was peripheral blood, obtained on day 0 of AZD1222 vaccination. This chain's CDR3 is CASSQSPTGTGSYEQYF. The CDR3 DNA follows: TGCGCCAGCAGCCAATCTCCCACCGGGACAGGGTCCTACGAGCAGTACTTC.